This TCR beta chain was observed in a study of T cell responses to AZD1222 COVID-19 vaccine. Sequencing was performed with immunoSEQ multiplex PCR; in TCRdb, only in-frame clones are kept and a portion is missing. Of some 19,000 clones listed, 82% are singletons. The CDR3 covers 18 residues. Unmatched junction bases numbered 9, after V lost 2 bases and J lost 5 bases. Germline CDR1 is KGHSH and CDR2 is LQKENI. The clonotype originates from an adult in good health. This rearrangement joins TRBV18 to TRBJ1-6; 10 bases are shared with TRBD1. The sequences come from peripheral blood, collected on day 0 of AZD1222 vaccination. The CDR3: CASSPEGQGFRDNSPLHF. CDR3 sequence (DNA): TGTGCCAGCTCACCAGAGGGACAGGGGTTTCGCGATAATTCACCCCTCCACTTT.